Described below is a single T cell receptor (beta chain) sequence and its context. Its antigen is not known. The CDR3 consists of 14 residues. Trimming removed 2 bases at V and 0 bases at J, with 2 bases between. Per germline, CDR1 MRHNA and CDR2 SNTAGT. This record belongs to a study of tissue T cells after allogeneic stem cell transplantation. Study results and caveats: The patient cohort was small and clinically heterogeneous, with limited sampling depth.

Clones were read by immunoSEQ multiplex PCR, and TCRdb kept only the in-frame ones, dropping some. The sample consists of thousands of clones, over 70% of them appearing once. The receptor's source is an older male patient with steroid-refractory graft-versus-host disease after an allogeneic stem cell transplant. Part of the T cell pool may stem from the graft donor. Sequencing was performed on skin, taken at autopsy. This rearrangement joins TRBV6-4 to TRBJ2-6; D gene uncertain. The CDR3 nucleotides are TGTGCCAGCAGTGACGGCTCTGGGGCCAACGTCCTGACTTTC. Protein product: CASSDGSGANVLTF.